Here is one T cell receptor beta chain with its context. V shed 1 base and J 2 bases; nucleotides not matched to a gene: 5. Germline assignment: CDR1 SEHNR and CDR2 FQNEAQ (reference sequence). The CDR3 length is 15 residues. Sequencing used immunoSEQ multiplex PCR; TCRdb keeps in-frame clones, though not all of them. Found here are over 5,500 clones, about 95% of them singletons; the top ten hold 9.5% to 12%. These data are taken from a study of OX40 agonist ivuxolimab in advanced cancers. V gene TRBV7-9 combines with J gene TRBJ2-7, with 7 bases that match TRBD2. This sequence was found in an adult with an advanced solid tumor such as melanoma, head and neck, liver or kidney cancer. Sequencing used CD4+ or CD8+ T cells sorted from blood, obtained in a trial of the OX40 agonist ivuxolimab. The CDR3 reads CASSLEPAGTYEQYF. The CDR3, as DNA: TGTGCCAGCAGCTTAGAACCAGCGGGAACCTACGAGCAGTACTTC.